This T cell receptor (beta chain) was documented in a study of shared clonotypes between healthy human individuals. Cells designated naive CD8 were CD45RO-negative and were positively selected for CCR7, with terminally differentiated effector memory CD45RA+ cells excluded. Clones were sequenced by immunoSEQ multiplex PCR, and TCRdb holds only the in-frame ones, with some missing. The data contain around 700,000 clones, roughly 94% of them seen just once; the ten biggest clones take up approximately 22%. After removal of 4 bases from V and 7 bases from J, the junction contained 8 bases not matched to a gene. The CDR3 spans 15 residues. Per germline, CDR1 MGHRA and CDR2 YSYEKL.

This chain connects TRBV4-1 to TRBJ2-1, with 9 bases fitting TRBD2. The specimen sequenced was naive CD8+ T cells sorted from blood. The TCR comes from a man aged 25 to 40 in good health. CDR3 DNA sequence: TGCGCCAGCAGCCTAACCTATAGCGGGAGTAATGAGCAGTTCTTC. Translating it yields CASSLTYSGSNEQFF.